Presented here are 16 T cell receptor beta chains from one specimen sequenced in a study of T cell responses to AZD1222 COVID-19 vaccine. The assay was immunoSEQ multiplex PCR, and TCRdb's table has in-frame clones only and misses some. The table lists roughly 200,000 clones, roughly 91% of them singletons. The material was peripheral blood, obtained 28 days after the second dose of the MenACWY control vaccine. All receptors derive from an adult who received the MenACWY meningococcal vaccine as a control.

This chain joins TRBV10-1 and TRBJ2-3; no clear D. Germline V gene lookup returns CDR1 WNHNN and CDR2 SYGVQD (reference sequence). The V and J ends lost 5 bases and 1 base respectively, with 7 bases between them. The CDR3 contains 13 residues. For the CDR3, the DNA is TGCGCCAGCAGTAGGTCGGGCACAGATACGCAGTATTTT. Its protein product is CASSRSGTDTQYF.

This clone appeared a single time. The chain joins TRBV6-5 to TRBJ1-1; the D is unclear. The CDR3 has 13 amino acids. CDR1 and CDR2 (germline): MNHEY, SVGAGI. V was pared by 0 bases and J by 4 bases, with 6 bases between. The CDR3 is CASSYSGPTEAFF. CDR3 coding DNA: TGTGCCAGCAGTTACTCAGGGCCCACTGAAGCTTTCTTT.

This clone is a singleton in its sample. The chain employs TRBV7-9 and TRBJ2-3; no definite D call. Germline V CDR1 and CDR2: SEHNR, FQNEAQ (reference sequence). The CDR3 has 16 residues. Between the trimmed V and J ends, which lost 5 bases and 0 bases, there was a span of 15 bases. The CDR3 loop reads CASSSRSQSSTDTQYF. The CDR3 nucleotides are TGTGCCAGCAGCAGCCGGTCTCAGTCTAGCACAGATACGCAGTATTTT.

This clone was seen just once. The J gene is TRBJ2-7, the V gene TRBV24-1, with 12 bases identical to TRBD1. The J segment lost 7 bases and the V segment lost 1 base, leaving 7 bases of the junction unmatched. This CDR3 contains 16 residues. Per the germline V gene, CDR1 is KGHDR and CDR2 is SFDVKD. The CDR3 bases are TGTGCCACCAGTGATTTCGGTCGGGACAGGGGGCCAGAGCAGTACTTC. It translates to CATSDFGRDRGPEQYF.

As concerns this clone: In this CDR3 the conserved last residue, phenylalanine or tryptophan, is missing, so a read error is likely. Because the CDR3's place on the DNA is in doubt, the DNA is left out and the CDR3 is given as listed by TCRdb. This rearrangement joins TRBV5-7 to TRBJ2-7; TRBD2, the table's D call, lacks a check against the DNA. TRBV5-7 qualifies as an ORF whose function is uncertain. 9 amino acids form the CDR3, both terminal residues included. CDR3 protein: CASTPFRGS.

The genes are TRBV5-1 and TRBJ1-4; D gene ambiguous. CDR1 and CDR2 from the germline V gene are SGHRS and YFSETQ. V dropped 3 bases and J dropped 5 bases, with 2 bases sitting between them. CDR3 length equals 11 residues. The CDR3 region has the DNA TGCGCCAGCAGCTCCAATGAAAAACTGTTTTTT. It specifies CASSSNEKLFF.

This clone was detected once. The CDR3 sequence: CASSQLGGLSNEQFF. The CDR3 region has the DNA TGTGCCAGCAGCCAGCTCGGGGGGCTCAGCAATGAGCAGTTCTTC. The V gene is TRBV9, the J gene TRBJ2-1; weak D call: TRBD2 (7 bases). V was shortened by 4 bases and J by 6 bases, with 17 bases between the two germline ends. Germline V gene sequence: CDR1 SGDLS, CDR2 YYNGEE. This CDR3 region has 15 residues.

The chain has TRBV20-1 and TRBJ2-5, with TRBD2 matching over 9 bases. Germline V gene sequence: CDR1 DFQATT, CDR2 SNEGSKA (reference sequence). The CDR3 consists of 14 residues. The V segment lost 3 bases and the J segment 4 bases; nucleotides outside the gene matches: 6. The CDR3 DNA reads as TGCAGTGCTAGTGTCCCAGCGGGGGGAGAGACCCAGTACTTC. The encoded protein is CSASVPAGGETQYF.

The rearrangement joins TRBV5-7 to TRBJ2-7; 7 nucleotides agree with TRBD1. TRBV5-7 is placed among ORFs of uncertain function. The V segment lost 4 bases and the J segment 5 bases; nucleotides outside the gene matches: 9. This CDR3 spans 14 amino acids. The CDR3 DNA follows: TGTGCCAGCAGCCTCAGAGGGGGCAAGAACGAGCAGTACTTC. Translated: CASSLRGGKNEQYF.

In nucleotides, the CDR3 is TGCGCCAGCAGCCAAAAGCTGAGGAACACTGAAGCTTTCTTT. Translation: CASSQKLRNTEAFF. The chain joins TRBV4-1 to TRBJ1-1; unclear D gene. The CDR3 is made up of 14 amino acids. Looked up from germline, CDR1 is MGHRA and CDR2 is YSYEKL. V lost 2 bases, J lost 1 base, and 8 bases lay in between.

The chain couples TRBV6-7 to TRBJ2-1; TRBD1 matches at 7 bases. TRBV6-7 is noted as an ORF with a role that remains uncertain. Trimming removed 6 bases from V and 6 bases from J; junction bases left unmatched: 11. The CDR3 consists of 15 residues. The DNA for the CDR3 is TGTGCCAGCAGCCCCCCCGAAGACAGGGTCAATGAGCAGTTCTTC. Its protein product is CASSPPEDRVNEQFF.

The V gene is TRBV4-3, the J gene TRBJ1-5; D is unclear. Germline V gene lookup returns CDR1 LGHNA and CDR2 YSLEER. Deletions cut 0 bases from V and 0 bases from J, with 6 bases between. This CDR3 comprises 15 residues. CDR3 DNA: TGCGCCAGCAGCCAAGACAATTATAGCAATCAGCCCCAGCATTTT. As protein: CASSQDNYSNQPQHF.

The chain joins TRBV11-2 to TRBJ1-4; D gene ambiguous. V was cut by 3 bases and J by 6 bases, with 11 bases left in between. Per the germline V gene, CDR1 is SGHAT and CDR2 is FQNNGV. The length of the CDR3 is 14 residues. The CDR3 DNA reads TGTGCCAGCAGCTTCGGCAATGGGGATGAAAAACTGTTTTTT. This codes for CASSFGNGDEKLFF. The full variable domain, with the rest looked up from reference TRBV11-2 and TRBJ1-4, is EAGVAQSPRYKIIEKRQSVAFWCNPISGHATLYWYQQILGQGPKLLIQFQNNGVVDDSQLPKDRFSAERLKGVDSTLKIQPAKLEDSAVYLCASSFGNGDEKLFFGSGTQLSVL.

The chain is built from TRBV14 and TRBJ1-1; D not resolved. The CDR3 loop spans 13 amino acids. Germline V gene data show CDR1 as SGHDN and CDR2 as FVKESK. Between the trimmed V and J ends, which lost 4 bases and 0 bases, there was a span of 6 bases. CDR3 amino acids: CASSPSLNTEAFF. Here the CDR3 DNA reads TGTGCCAGCAGCCCAAGTCTGAACACTGAAGCTTTCTTT.

This rearrangement joins TRBV7-9 to TRBJ1-1; TRBD1 matches 7 bases. J lost 3 bases, V lost 3 bases, and 7 bases had no gene match. Germline loops: CDR1 SEHNR, CDR2 FQNEAQ (reference sequence). CDR3 length equals 15 residues. CDR3 DNA sequence: TGTGCCAGCAGCTTTCGGACAGGAACGGACACTGAAGCTTTCTTT. This encodes CASSFRTGTDTEAFF.

This clone is a singleton in its sample. The chain carries TRBV30 and TRBJ1-5; 8 nucleotides align to TRBD1. Per the germline V gene, CDR1 is GTSNPN and CDR2 is SVGIG (reference sequence). This CDR3 has 14 residues. After removal of 1 base from V and 6 bases from J, the junction contained 5 bases not matched to a gene. CDR3 DNA: TGTGCCTGGAGTGGAGGACAGGGATCTCAGCCCCAGCATTTT. Encoded protein: CAWSGGQGSQPQHF.